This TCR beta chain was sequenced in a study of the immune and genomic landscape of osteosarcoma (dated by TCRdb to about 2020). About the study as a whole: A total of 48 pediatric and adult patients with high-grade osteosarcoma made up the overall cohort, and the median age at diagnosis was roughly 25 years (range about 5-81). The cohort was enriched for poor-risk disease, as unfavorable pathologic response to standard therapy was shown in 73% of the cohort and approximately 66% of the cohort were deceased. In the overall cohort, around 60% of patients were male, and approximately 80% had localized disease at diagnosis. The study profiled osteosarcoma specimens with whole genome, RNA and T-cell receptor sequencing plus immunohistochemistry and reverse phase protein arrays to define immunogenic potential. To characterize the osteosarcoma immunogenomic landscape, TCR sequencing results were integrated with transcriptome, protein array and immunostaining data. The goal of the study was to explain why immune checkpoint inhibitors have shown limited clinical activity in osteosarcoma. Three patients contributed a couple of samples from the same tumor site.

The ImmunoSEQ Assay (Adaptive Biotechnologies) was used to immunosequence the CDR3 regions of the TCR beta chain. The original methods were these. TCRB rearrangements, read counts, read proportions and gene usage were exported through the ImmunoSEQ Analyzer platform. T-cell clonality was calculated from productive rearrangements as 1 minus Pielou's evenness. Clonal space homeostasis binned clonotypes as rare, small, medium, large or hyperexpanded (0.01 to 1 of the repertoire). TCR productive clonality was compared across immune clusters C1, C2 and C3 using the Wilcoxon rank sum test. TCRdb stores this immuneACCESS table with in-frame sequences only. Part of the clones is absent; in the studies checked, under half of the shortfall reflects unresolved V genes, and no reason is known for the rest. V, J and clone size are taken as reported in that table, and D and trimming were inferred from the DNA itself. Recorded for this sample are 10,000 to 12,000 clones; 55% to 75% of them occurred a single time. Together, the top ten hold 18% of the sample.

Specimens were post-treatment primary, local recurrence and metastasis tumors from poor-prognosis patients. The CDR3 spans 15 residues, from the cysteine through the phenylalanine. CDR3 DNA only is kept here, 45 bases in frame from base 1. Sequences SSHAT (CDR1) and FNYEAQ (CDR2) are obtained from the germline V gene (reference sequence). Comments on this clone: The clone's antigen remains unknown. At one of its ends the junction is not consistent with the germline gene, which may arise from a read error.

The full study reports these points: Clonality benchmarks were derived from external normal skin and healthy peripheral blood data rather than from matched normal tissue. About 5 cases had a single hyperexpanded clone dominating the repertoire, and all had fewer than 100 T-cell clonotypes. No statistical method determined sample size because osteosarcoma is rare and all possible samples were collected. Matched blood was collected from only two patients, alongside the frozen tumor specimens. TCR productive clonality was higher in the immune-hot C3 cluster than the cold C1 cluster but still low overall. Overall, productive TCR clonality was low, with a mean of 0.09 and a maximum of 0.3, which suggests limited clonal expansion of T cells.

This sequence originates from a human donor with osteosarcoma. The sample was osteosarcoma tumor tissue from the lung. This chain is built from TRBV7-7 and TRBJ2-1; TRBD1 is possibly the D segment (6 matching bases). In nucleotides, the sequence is TGTGCTAGCAGCCTTGGCCAGGGGTCGGGGAATGAGCAGTTCTTC. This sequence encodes CASSLGQGSGNEQFF.